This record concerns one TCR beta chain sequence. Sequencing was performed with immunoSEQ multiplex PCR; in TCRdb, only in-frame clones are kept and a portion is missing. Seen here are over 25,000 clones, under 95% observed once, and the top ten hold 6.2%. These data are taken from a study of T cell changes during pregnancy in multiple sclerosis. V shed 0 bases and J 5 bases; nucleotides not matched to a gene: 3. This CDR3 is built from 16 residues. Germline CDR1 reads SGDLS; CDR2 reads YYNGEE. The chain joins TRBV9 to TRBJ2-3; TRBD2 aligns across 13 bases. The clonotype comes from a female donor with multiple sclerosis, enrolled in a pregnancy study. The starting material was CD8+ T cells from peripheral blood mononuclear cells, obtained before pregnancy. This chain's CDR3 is CASSVAGLAGEDTQYF. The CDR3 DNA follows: TGTGCCAGCAGCGTAGCCGGACTAGCGGGAGAAGATACGCAGTATTTT.